One and the same sample provided the 12 T cell receptor beta chains below, sequenced in a study of cytomegalovirus exposure and HLA in healthy donors. Assay used: immunoSEQ multiplex PCR; TCRdb lists only in-frame clones, some missing. The data contain tens of thousands of clones, approximately 90% of them singletons. Material: PBMCs. The receptors stem from a man younger than 45 in good health and CMV-seronegative.

This chain joins TRBV5-1 and TRBJ2-7, with a weak D call TRBD1 (6 bases). The germline V gene has CDR1 SGHRS and CDR2 YFSETQ. CDR3 length: 14 amino acids. With 0 bases removed from V and 4 bases from J, the gap between germline ends came to 11 bases. The CDR3 nucleotides read TGCGCCAGCAGCTTGGCGGACAGCAATTACGAGCAGTACTTC. This codes for CASSLADSNYEQYF.

The V and J genes are TRBV11-2 and TRBJ2-3; TRBD2 matches at 8 bases. V lost 2 bases, J lost 3 bases, and 7 bases stayed unmatched. This CDR3 spans 16 amino acids. Germline V gene data show CDR1 as SGHAT and CDR2 as FQNNGV. CDR3 bases: TGTGCCAGCAGCTTATTTCCCCGGGAGGGGACAGATACGCAGTATTTT. This gives the protein CASSLFPREGTDTQYF.

This rearrangement joins TRBV11-2 to TRBJ2-7; 8 positions match TRBD2. This CDR3 is built from 15 residues. Germline assignment: CDR1 SGHAT and CDR2 FQNNGV. The V and J ends lost 0 bases and 6 bases, in that order; junction bases with no gene match: 7. As DNA, the CDR3 is TGTGCCAGCAGCTTAGACGGGAGGGGAGGGCTCGAGCAGTACTTC. It yields the protein CASSLDGRGGLEQYF.

This chain links TRBV28 with TRBJ2-7; 7 positions agree with TRBD1. Germline CDR1 MDHEN, CDR2 SYDVKM. J was trimmed by 1 base and V by 6 bases; bases with no gene match: 9. The CDR3 loop spans 15 amino acids. The CDR3 spells CASRKQGLSSYEQYF. The CDR3, as DNA: TGTGCCAGCAGAAAACAGGGGTTGAGTTCCTACGAGCAGTACTTC.

The V and J genes are TRBV6-6 and TRBJ2-2; the match to TRBD2 covers 7 bases. Trimming cost V 7 bases and J 5 bases; bases outside gene matches: 10. This CDR3 has 15 residues. CDR1 and CDR2 (germline): MNHNY, SVGAGI (reference sequence). The chain's CDR3 is CASTVRSGATGELFF. The CDR3 nucleotides read TGTGCCAGCACGGTCCGCAGCGGGGCAACCGGGGAGCTGTTTTTT.

The chain links TRBV10-1 to TRBJ2-5; D possibly corresponds to TRBD2 (5 bases). The V end lost 2 bases, the J end lost 5 bases, and 12 bases lay between the germline ends. The germline gives CDR1 WNHNN, CDR2 SYGVQD (reference sequence). The CDR3 extends over 14 amino acids. In DNA form, the CDR3 reads TGCGCCAGCAGTGAGAACGGCCCGGGGGAGACCCAGTACTTC. Amino acid sequence: CASSENGPGETQYF.

J is TRBJ2-1 and V is TRBV4-1; D is perhaps TRBD2 (7 bases). Trimming took off 4 bases at V and 5 bases at J, with 15 bases between the two ends. Germline CDR1 MGHRA, CDR2 YSYEKL. This CDR3 region has 15 residues. The CDR3 DNA reads as TGCGCCAGCAGCCCCGAAGGGGGGGGGCACAATGAGCAGTTCTTC. This sequence encodes CASSPEGGGHNEQFF.

The chain joins TRBV5-1 to TRBJ2-3, with 7 bases matching TRBD1. Germline V gene lookup returns CDR1 SGHRS and CDR2 YFSETQ. The CDR3 is made up of 16 amino acids. V lost 4 bases and J lost 2; bases outside the gene matches: 10. CDR3: CASSARQGPDTDTQYF. The DNA for the CDR3 is TGCGCCAGCAGCGCAAGACAGGGACCTGACACAGATACGCAGTATTTT.

This chain joins TRBV6-5 and TRBJ2-1; D perhaps matches TRBD1 (6 bases). From germline, CDR1 is MNHEY and CDR2 SVGAGI. Trimming took off 6 bases at V and 9 bases at J, with 18 bases between the two ends. The CDR3 is made up of 14 amino acids. The CDR3: CASSPVGGVGEQFF. For the CDR3, the DNA is TGTGCCAGCAGCCCCGTAGGGGGAGTCGGTGAGCAGTTCTTC.

The chain is built from TRBV11-2 and TRBJ2-2; 7 bases are a match to TRBD1. Germline V CDR1 and CDR2: SGHAT, FQNNGV. J gave up 1 base and V 2 bases, and 10 bases lay outside the gene matches. The length of the CDR3 is 18 residues. CDR3 bases: TGTGCCAGCAGCTTAAAGGGGCCCGGACAGGAGAACACCGGGGAGCTGTTTTTT. Protein: CASSLKGPGQENTGELFF.

The chain uses TRBV27 and TRBJ1-4; 9 bases fit TRBD1. This CDR3 is built from 14 residues. V lost 3 bases to trimming and J lost 6 bases; unmatched junction nucleotides: 2. Germline loops: CDR1 MNHEY, CDR2 SMNVEV (reference sequence). The CDR3 spells CASSFRDRDEKLFF. For the CDR3, the DNA is TGTGCCAGCAGTTTTAGGGACAGGGATGAAAAACTGTTTTTT.

The V gene is TRBV19, the J gene TRBJ2-3; 8 nucleotides agree with TRBD1. The junction had 2 bases not matched to a gene; V was cut back by 1 base and J by 5 bases. This CDR3 is built from 14 residues. Germline V gene data show CDR1 as LNHDA and CDR2 as SQIVND (reference sequence). Written as DNA, the CDR3 is TGTGCCAGTAGTATAGTTACAGGGGGAGATACGCAGTATTTT. As protein: CASSIVTGGDTQYF.